Shown below are 20 T cell receptor beta chains from a single sample sequenced in a study of regulatory T cells in long-lasting Graves disease. Documented time point: newly diagnosed GD, antithyroid drugs for less than 3 months. RNA isolated from PBMCs was used to make the TCR library. To make TCR beta libraries, researchers used iRepertoire HTBI primers and Arm-PCR of CDR3 regions. TCRdb recomputed calls from the multiplex PCR reads with MiXCR, one row per CDR3 protein. The data contain around 450,000 distinct CDR3 sequences, under 15% of them seen just once; the ten biggest clones take up roughly a sixth. In addition, the sample was reused for a study of T cells in Graves' hyperthyroidism and ophthalmopathy.

This specimen was peripheral blood mononuclear cells (PBMCs), taken at new diagnosis, from a patient treated with antithyroid drugs. The receptor source for this set is a woman in her thirties with Graves disease.

This clonotype was detected ten times or more. The chain links TRBV6-1 to TRBJ2-1; D gene ambiguous. Trimming pared 6 bases from V and 2 bases from J, leaving 8 bases between. The CDR3 consists of 13 residues. Germline-derived CDR1 and CDR2 are MNHNS and SASEGT. The CDR3 region is CASSPAPYNEQFF. CDR3 DNA: TGTGCCAGCAGCCCAGCGCCCTACAATGAGCAGTTCTTC.

The gene calls are TRBV7-9 and TRBJ2-5; D may be TRBD2 (6 bases). The ends were cut back, 4 bases at V and 2 bases at J, with 11 bases in the middle. Germline lookup yields CDR1 SEHNR and CDR2 FQNEAQ (reference sequence). The CDR3 runs to 14 residues. The CDR3 nucleotides are TGTGCCAGCAGCTGGGGGACTTTACAAGAGACCCAGTACTTC. Translated, it gives CASSWGTLQETQYF.

This clonotype was observed a handful of times. The V gene is TRBV14, the J gene TRBJ1-6, with a tentative D call TRBD1 (6 bases). The CDR3 runs 13 residues. V lost 1 base and J 10 bases, leaving 8 bases between the germline ends. CDR1 and CDR2 from the germline V gene are SGHDN and FVKESK. The CDR3, as DNA: TGTGCCAGCAGCCAAGTGGGGGGCTCACCCCTCCACTTT. Its protein is CASSQVGGSPLHF. Full variable domain (missing parts from reference TRBV14 and TRBJ1-6): EAGVTQFPSHSVIEKGQTVTLRCDPISGHDNLYWYRRVMGKEIKFLLHFVKESKQDESGMPNNRFLAERTGGTYSTLKVQPAELEDSGVYFCASSQVGGSPLHFGNGTRLTVT.

The CDR3 DNA reads as TGTGCCAGCAGTTACACAGCGGGAAAAGCCAAAAACATTCAGTACTTC. It is translated as CASSYTAGKAKNIQYF. The gene calls are TRBV6-2 or TRBV6-3 and TRBJ2-4; 7 nucleotides align to TRBD2. Germline CDR1 is MNHEY and CDR2 is SVGEGT. This CDR3 contains 16 residues. V gave up 2 bases and J gave up 0 bases; unmatched junction bases: 4.

The sample holds many counts of this clonotype. This chain links TRBV6-1 with TRBJ2-6; perhaps D is TRBD1 or TRBD2 (5 bases each). The CDR3 runs to 18 residues. The germline V and J ends were trimmed by 6 bases and 0 bases, with 18 bases remaining between them. Germline V lookup: CDR1 MNHNS, CDR2 SASEGT. The CDR3 protein is CASSTPGPSNSGANVLTF. CDR3 DNA sequence: TGTGCCAGCAGCACGCCGGGACCGAGTAACTCTGGGGCCAACGTCCTGACTTTC.

This clonotype was counted a few times. The CDR3 region has the DNA TGTGCCAGCAGTGAGCGTTTGTCGCCCCAGCATTTT. This sequence encodes CASSERLSPQHF. V usage is TRBV6-1 and J usage is TRBJ1-5; D remains ambiguous. Germline V gene data show CDR1 as MNHNS and CDR2 as SASEGT. The CDR3 spans 12 residues. V lost 3 bases and J lost 9, with 9 bases in between.

This clonotype showed up just a few times. The CDR3, as DNA: TGTGCCAGGCTTACTAGCGGGAGGGAGGCCGGGGAGCTGTTTTTT. It yields the protein CARLTSGREAGELFF. V is TRBV12-3 or TRBV12-4 and J is TRBJ2-2, with 13 positions matching TRBD2. There are 15 residues in the CDR3. V was pared by 9 bases and J by 6 bases, with 7 bases of the junction left unmatched.

This clonotype has at least ten counts. The chain employs TRBV7-2 and TRBJ1-2, with a tentative D call TRBD1 (6 bases). This CDR3 is built from 15 residues. Germline V gene lookup returns CDR1 SGHTA and CDR2 FQGNSA. The germline V and J ends were trimmed by 1 base and 4 bases, with 13 bases remaining between them. The CDR3 DNA reads TGTGCCAGCAGCTTAGAGGCCGGGGGCGTCTATGGCTACACCTTC. Translation gives CASSLEAGGVYGYTF.

This rearrangement joins TRBV6-2 or TRBV6-3 to TRBJ2-7, with TRBD2 as a possible D gene (6 bases). Trimming took off 10 bases at V and 3 bases at J, with 28 bases between the two ends. The germline V gene encodes CDR1 MNHEY and CDR2 SVGEGT. The CDR3 is 17 residues long. The CDR3 sequence is CANPRVAAKPLLYEQYF. The DNA of the CDR3 is TGTGCCAACCCCAGGGTAGCGGCCAAGCCTCTCCTCTACGAGCAGTACTTC.

This clonotype showed up many times. The junction and the germline gene differ at one end; a read error may be behind it. The chain employs TRBV27 and TRBJ2-5, with D uncertain. The CDR3 sequence is 12 residues long. The V gene's germline CDR1 is MNHEY and CDR2 SMNVEV (reference sequence). Here the CDR3 DNA reads TGTGCCAGCAGTCCCACACAAGGGACCCAGTACTTC. Translated, it gives CASSPTQGTQYF.

This clonotype was detected only a few times. The gene calls are TRBV14 and TRBJ2-2; D remains unclear. Trimming shortened V by 0 bases and J by 4 bases, and 12 bases separated the two germline ends. The CDR3 is 16 amino acids. The germline gives CDR1 SGHDN, CDR2 FVKESK. Written as DNA, the CDR3 is TGTGCCAGCAGCCAAGAGATTCCTAGAACCACCGGGGAGCTGTTTTTT. It yields the protein CASSQEIPRTTGELFF.

The chain combines TRBV19 with TRBJ2-2; D is perhaps TRBD2 (6 bases). The CDR3 totals 16 residues. V lost 0 bases, J lost 1 base, and 9 bases lay in between. Per germline, CDR1 LNHDA and CDR2 SQIVND (reference sequence). DNA for the CDR3: TGTGCCAGTAGTATAGACCCGGGACTGAACACCGGGGAGCTGTTTTTT. Encoded protein: CASSIDPGLNTGELFF. Using reference TRBV19 and TRBJ2-2 for the parts outside the CDR3, the full variable domain is DGGITQSPKYLFRKEGQNVTLSCEQNLNHDAMYWYRQDPGQGLRLIYYSQIVNDFQKGDIAEGYSVSREKKESFPLTVTSAQKNPTAFYLCASSIDPGLNTGELFFGEGSRLTVL.

This clonotype was observed at least ten times. The chain links TRBV2 to TRBJ2-1; unclear D gene. This CDR3 contains 15 residues. The V end lost 8 bases, the J end lost 5 bases, and 19 bases lay between the germline ends. Germline V gene data show CDR1 as SNHLY and CDR2 as FYNNEI. CDR3 region: CASDQPRRTNNEQFF. The CDR3 coding sequence is TGTGCCAGCGACCAACCCCGAAGGACCAACAATGAGCAGTTCTTC.

This clonotype was counted ten times or more. The chain recombines TRBV28 with TRBJ2-1; D not resolved. Germline V gene data show CDR1 as MDHEN and CDR2 as SYDVKM. V was shortened by 1 base and J by 14 bases, with 12 bases between the two germline ends. The CDR3 is 12 amino acids. The CDR3, as DNA: TGTGCCAGCAGTTTATCAGGCCCTAGTAAGTTCTTC. Translation: CASSLSGPSKFF.

This clonotype was seen repeatedly, ten times or more. CDR3 DNA sequence: TGTGCCAGCAGTTTACGTGGGGATACGAACACTGAAGCTTTCTTT. Translated: CASSLRGDTNTEAFF. The rearrangement joins TRBV28 to TRBJ1-1, with D unresolved. The V gene lost 2 bases and the J gene lost 1 base, with 11 bases spanning the gap. The CDR3 has 15 amino acids. CDR1 MDHEN and CDR2 SYDVKM come from the germline V gene.

This clonotype was observed at least ten times. V gene TRBV5-1 combines with J gene TRBJ2-1, with 7 bases lining up with TRBD1. V lost 4 bases to trimming and J lost 7 bases; unmatched junction nucleotides: 5. This CDR3 comprises 13 residues. Germline CDR1 is SGHRS and CDR2 is YFSETQ. The CDR3, as DNA: TGCGCCAGCAGCCAAGACAGGGTGAATGAGCAGTTCTTC. It specifies CASSQDRVNEQFF.

There are many counts of this clonotype. This chain joins TRBV6-5 and TRBJ2-1; unclear D gene. V shed 2 bases and J shed 3 bases, with 11 bases lying between them. Germline CDR1 and CDR2: MNHEY and SVGAGI. The CDR3 contains 15 residues. Here the CDR3 DNA reads TGTGCCAGCAGTTACGCGACCGGACGCTACAATGAGCAGTTCTTC. Protein: CASSYATGRYNEQFF.

The table lists this clonotype with many counts. The V call is TRBV20-1, the J call TRBJ2-7, with D perhaps matching TRBD2 (6 bases). Germline CDR1 and CDR2: DFQATT and SNEGSKA (reference sequence). The CDR3 contains 14 residues. Trimming pared 5 bases from V and 2 bases from J, leaving 16 bases between. CDR3 in amino acids: CSAFQGLATYEQYF. CDR3 nucleotides: TGCAGTGCTTTCCAGGGACTTGCTACCTACGAGCAGTACTTC.

V gene TRBV10-1 combines with J gene TRBJ1-1; D call uncertain. Germline loops: CDR1 WNHNN, CDR2 SYGVQD (reference sequence). This CDR3 region has 13 residues. Deletions cut 2 bases from V and 3 bases from J, with 7 bases between. The CDR3 DNA reads as TGCGCCAGCAGTGAGAATACGGACACTGAAGCTTTCTTT. Its translation: CASSENTDTEAFF.

The genes are TRBV14 and TRBJ1-3; D possibly corresponds to TRBD1 (5 bases). From germline, CDR1 is SGHDN and CDR2 FVKESK. This CDR3 has 15 amino acids. V was pared by 4 bases and J by 0 bases, with 10 bases between. CDR3 DNA sequence: TGTGCCAGCAGCCTCGGGGCTTTCTCTGGAAACACCATATATTTT. It encodes CASSLGAFSGNTIYF.